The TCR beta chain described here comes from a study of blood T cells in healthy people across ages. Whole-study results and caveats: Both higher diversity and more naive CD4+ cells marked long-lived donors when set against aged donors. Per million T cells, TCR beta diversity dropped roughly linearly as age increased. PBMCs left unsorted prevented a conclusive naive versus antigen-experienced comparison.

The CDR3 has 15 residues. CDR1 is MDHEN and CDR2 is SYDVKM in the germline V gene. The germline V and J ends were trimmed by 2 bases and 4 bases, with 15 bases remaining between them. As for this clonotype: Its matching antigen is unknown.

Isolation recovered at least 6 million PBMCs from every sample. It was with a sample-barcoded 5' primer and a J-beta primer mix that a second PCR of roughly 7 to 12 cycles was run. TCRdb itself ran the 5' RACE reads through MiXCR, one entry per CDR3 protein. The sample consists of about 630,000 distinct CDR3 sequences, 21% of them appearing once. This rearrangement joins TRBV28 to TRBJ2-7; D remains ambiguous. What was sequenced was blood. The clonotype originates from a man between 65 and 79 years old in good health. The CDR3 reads CASSLGAGNLYEQYF. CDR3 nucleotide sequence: TGTGCCAGCAGTTTAGGCGCAGGTAATCTGTACGAGCAGTACTTC. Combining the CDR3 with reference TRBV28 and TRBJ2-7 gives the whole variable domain DVKVTQSSRYLVKRTGEKVFLECVQDMDHENMFWYRQDPGLGLRLIYFSYDVKMKEKGDIPEGYSVSREKKERFSLILESASTNQTSMYLCASSLGAGNLYEQYFGPGTRLTVT.